The sequence of this T cell receptor beta chain was determined in a study of T cells in tuberculosis. Study details: Blood was taken before or within 7 days of anti-tuberculosis therapy.

The method was immunoSEQ multiplex PCR; TCRdb's version includes in-frame clones alone and lacks a portion of them. The repertoire holds over 30,000 clones, approximately 93% seen once, with roughly 10% in the top ten. As for time point: new active TB diagnosis, blood taken before or within 7 days of starting treatment. The TCR sequence derives from an adult with tuberculosis. Here the sequenced sample was PBMCs, taken at tuberculosis diagnosis.

CDR3 bases: TGCGCCAGCAGCCAAGGTCCTAGCGGGGGGACCCAAGAGACCCAGTACTTC. It translates to CASSQGPSGGTQETQYF. The chain is built from TRBV4-1 and TRBJ2-5; 11 bases line up with TRBD2. The J segment lost 1 base and the V segment lost 1 base, leaving 5 bases of the junction unmatched. This CDR3 comprises 17 residues. Germline assignment: CDR1 MGHRA and CDR2 YSYEKL.